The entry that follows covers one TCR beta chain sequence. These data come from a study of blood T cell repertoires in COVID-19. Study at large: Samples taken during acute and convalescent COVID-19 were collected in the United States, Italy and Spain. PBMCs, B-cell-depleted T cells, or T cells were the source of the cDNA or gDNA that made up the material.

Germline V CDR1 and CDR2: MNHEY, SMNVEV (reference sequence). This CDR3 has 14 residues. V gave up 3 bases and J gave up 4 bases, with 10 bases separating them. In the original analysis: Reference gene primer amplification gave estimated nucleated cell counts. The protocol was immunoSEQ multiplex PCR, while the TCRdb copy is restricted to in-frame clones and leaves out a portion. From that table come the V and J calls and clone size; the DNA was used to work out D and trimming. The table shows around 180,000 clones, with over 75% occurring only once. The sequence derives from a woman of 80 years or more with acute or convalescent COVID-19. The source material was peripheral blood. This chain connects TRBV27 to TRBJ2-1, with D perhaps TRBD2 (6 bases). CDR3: CASSFGGAYNEQFF. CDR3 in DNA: TGTGCCAGCAGTTTCGGCGGGGCATACAATGAGCAGTTCTTC.